This T cell receptor (beta chain) stems from a study of CD8 T cells in Susac syndrome. V shed 5 bases and J shed 5 bases, with 9 bases lying between them. The length of the CDR3 is 12 residues. Germline V gene lookup returns CDR1 SEHNR and CDR2 FQNEAQ (reference sequence). The sequenced target, TCR beta, came from blood CD8+ and CD4+ T cells. Relapsing-remitting disease, either stable or active, was present in the multiple sclerosis controls, who were treatment-naive patients. Negative isolation was applied to CD8+ and CD4+ T cells, and FACS enrichment was applied to TEMRA cells. An input of roughly 0.45 to 1 ug of RNA was subjected to reverse transcription using random hexamers. Multiplex PCR with immunoSEQ amplified the TCR beta CDR3 across 54 Vbeta and 13 Jbeta. TCRdb fed the immunoSEQ multiplex PCR reads into MiXCR, producing one record per CDR3 protein. The table records approximately 280,000 distinct CDR3 sequences, 70% to 90% of them present only once.

The source of this sequence is a human donor with multiple sclerosis. The chain employs TRBV7-9 and TRBJ2-5, with no clear D. The sequenced material came from CD8+ T cells from PBMCs. In nucleotides, the CDR3 is TGTGCCAGCAGCGACTCGGACGAGACCCAGTACTTC. Its translation: CASSDSDETQYF.